This TCR beta chain was identified during a study of regulatory T cells in long-lasting Graves disease. TCR beta libraries were built with iRepertoire HTBI primers and Arm-PCR of CDR3 regions. MiXCR was run by TCRdb on the multiplex PCR reads, yielding one entry per CDR3 protein. The data hold approximately 440,000 distinct CDR3 sequences, with around 20% observed a single time. The germline V and J ends were trimmed by 2 bases and 0 bases, with 4 bases remaining between them. Germline-derived CDR1 and CDR2 are DFQATT and SNEGSKA (reference sequence). The CDR3 is 12 amino acids. Time point described: persistent/refractory GD, antithyroid drugs over 5 years with positive TRAb. The TCR library used RNA extracted from PBMCs.

The sequence derives from a female donor with Graves disease. The chain links TRBV20-1 to TRBJ1-1; D unclear. The sequenced sample was peripheral blood mononuclear cells (PBMCs), obtained when the disease was refractory, from a patient treated with antithyroid drugs. CDR3 residues: CSARLMNTEAFF. Written as DNA, the CDR3 is TGCAGTGCTAGACTAATGAACACTGAAGCTTTCTTT.